This T cell receptor beta chain is from a study of T cell changes during pregnancy in multiple sclerosis. Repertoires were generated with immunoSEQ multiplex PCR, while TCRdb's copy carries only in-frame clones and drops some. The sample records 100,000 or so clones, roughly nine tenths being singletons. Looked up from germline, CDR1 is SGHDT and CDR2 is YYEEEE. The V segment lost 0 bases and the J segment 7 bases; nucleotides outside the gene matches: 9. The CDR3 spans 15 residues. The chain uses TRBV5-6 and TRBJ1-2; TRBD1 matches 7 bases. The sample in question was peripheral blood, obtained in the second trimester of pregnancy. The sequence derives from a female donor with multiple sclerosis, enrolled in a pregnancy study. The CDR3 region is CASSLGAQGVGGYTF. The CDR3 nucleotides read TGTGCCAGCAGCTTGGGAGCGCAGGGGGTTGGTGGCTACACCTTC.